The 13 T cell receptor beta chains given below trace back to one sample, sequenced in a study of cytomegalovirus exposure and HLA in healthy donors. It was with 60 Vbeta and 13 Jbeta primers that the PCR ran. Only in-frame clones appear in the TCRdb table, and some are missing; sequencing was by immunoSEQ multiplex PCR. The sample totals 130,000 or so clones. The sequenced sample was PBMCs. These receptors were collected from a woman between 55 and 75 years old in good health and CMV-seronegative.

The chain uses TRBV5-1 and TRBJ2-3; D may be TRBD2 (5 bases). V lost 4 bases and J 0 bases, leaving 12 bases between the germline ends. The CDR3 runs to 15 residues. In germline, CDR1 is SGHRS, CDR2 YFSETQ. CDR3 in amino acids: CASSQPGLSTDTQYF. The CDR3 coding sequence is TGCGCCAGCAGCCAGCCGGGATTAAGCACAGATACGCAGTATTTT.

The V call is TRBV6-6, the J call TRBJ1-1; 9 bases align to TRBD1. The CDR3 loop spans 13 amino acids. Germline trimming cut 6 bases from V and 7 bases from J; bases unmatched to any gene: 6. The germline V gene encodes CDR1 MNHNY and CDR2 SVGAGI (reference sequence). The CDR3 loop reads CASSRTGGVEAFF. CDR3 sequence (DNA): TGTGCCAGCAGCCGCACAGGGGGCGTTGAAGCTTTCTTT.

The chain has TRBV5-1 and TRBJ1-4; 12 bases align to TRBD1. The CDR3 runs to 14 residues. In germline, CDR1 is SGHRS, CDR2 YFSETQ. V was pared by 4 bases and J by 7 bases, with 2 bases of the junction left unmatched. The chain's CDR3 is CASSQGQGAEKLFF. The CDR3 region has the DNA TGCGCCAGCAGCCAGGGACAGGGGGCTGAAAAACTGTTTTTT.

The rearrangement links TRBV7-3 to TRBJ1-1, with D maybe TRBD1 (5 bases). Germline V gene lookup returns CDR1 SGHTA and CDR2 FQGTGA. V was shortened by 5 bases and J by 0 bases, with 13 bases between the two germline ends. This CDR3 spans 15 amino acids. The CDR3 bases are TGTGCCAGCAGCCAGGACAAAGTATTGAACACTGAAGCTTTCTTT. It specifies CASSQDKVLNTEAFF.

J is TRBJ1-4 and V is TRBV5-1; no clear D gene. Trimming removed 0 bases from V and 8 bases from J, with 14 bases in between. The germline V gene encodes CDR1 SGHRS and CDR2 YFSETQ. The CDR3 is 15 residues long. CDR3 sequence: CASSLVPDLTEKLFF. In nucleotides, the CDR3 is TGCGCCAGCAGCTTGGTGCCAGATTTAACCGAAAAACTGTTTTTT.

The chain is built from TRBV28 and TRBJ1-4; TRBD1 matches 10 bases. Germline V gene data show CDR1 as MDHEN and CDR2 as SYDVKM. CDR3 size: 14 residues. After removal of 5 bases from V and 7 bases from J, the junction contained 4 bases not matched to a gene. The CDR3 here is CASSKDRGTEKLFF. The DNA of the CDR3 is TGTGCCAGCAGTAAGGACAGGGGGACTGAAAAACTGTTTTTT.

The chain links TRBV30 to TRBJ2-2; the match to TRBD2 covers 7 bases. The CDR3 extends over 13 amino acids. From germline, CDR1 is GTSNPN and CDR2 SVGIG (reference sequence). V shed 3 bases and J 6 bases; nucleotides not matched to a gene: 4. The DNA of the CDR3 is TGTGCCTGGAGCGGACTAGAGGCCGGGGAGCTGTTTTTT. Translated: CAWSGLEAGELFF. The full variable domain, its missing parts supplied by reference TRBV30 and TRBJ2-2, is SQTIHQWPATLVQPVGSPLSLECTVEGTSNPNLYWYRQAAGRGLQLLFYSVGIGQISSEVPQNLSASRPQDRQFILSSKKLLLSDSGFYLCAWSGLEAGELFFGEGSRLTVL.

The V gene is TRBV9, the J gene TRBJ2-1, with a weak D call TRBD2 (6 bases). Looked up from germline, CDR1 is SGDLS and CDR2 is YYNGEE. Trimming stripped 0 bases from V and 10 bases from J, with 14 bases between. CDR3 length: 14 residues. CDR3 nucleotide sequence: TGTGCCAGCAGCGTAGCCACCGGGAGCCCGGAGCAGTTCTTC. This encodes CASSVATGSPEQFF.

The chain employs TRBV5-1 and TRBJ2-4; TRBD2 is a possible D gene (6 bases). V shed 4 bases and J shed 0 bases, with 11 bases lying between them. The CDR3 consists of 15 residues. Germline V gene sequence: CDR1 SGHRS, CDR2 YFSETQ. As DNA, the CDR3 is TGCGCCAGCAGCCCCGGGACTCTAGCCAAAAACATTCAGTACTTC. Protein product: CASSPGTLAKNIQYF.

The rearrangement links TRBV28 to TRBJ2-3; 9 bases map to TRBD1. The CDR3 spans 14 residues. V lost 6 bases, J lost 4 bases, and 5 bases stayed unmatched. Germline values: CDR1 MDHEN, CDR2 SYDVKM. CDR3 amino acids: CASRRQGGADTQYF. Written as DNA, the CDR3 is TGTGCCAGCAGAAGACAGGGGGGGGCAGATACGCAGTATTTT.

The CDR3 protein is CAISVDRVEQYF. CDR3 in DNA: TGTGCCATCAGTGTTGACAGGGTCGAGCAGTACTTC. The chain uses TRBV10-3 and TRBJ2-7, with 7 bases fitting TRBD1. CDR3 size: 12 residues. Looked up from germline, CDR1 is ENHRY and CDR2 is SYGVKD. After removal of 4 bases from V and 6 bases from J, the junction contained 3 bases not matched to a gene.

The chain carries TRBV2 and TRBJ2-1, with 8 positions matching TRBD2. The ends lost 5 bases at V and 9 bases at J; junction bases unmatched: 9. Germline-derived CDR1 and CDR2 are SNHLY and FYNNEI. This CDR3 has 14 residues. The CDR3 here is CASSLGGAGGEQFF. CDR3 bases: TGTGCCAGCAGTTTAGGTGGGGCGGGGGGTGAGCAGTTCTTC.

The J gene is TRBJ2-7, the V gene TRBV10-3; a possible D gene is TRBD1 (6 bases). The CDR3 covers 13 residues. Germline CDR1 and CDR2: ENHRY and SYGVKD. The V end lost 4 bases, the J end lost 0 bases, and 7 bases lay between the germline ends. This chain's CDR3 is CAISGQDSYEQYF. CDR3 DNA: TGTGCCATCAGTGGACAGGACTCCTACGAGCAGTACTTC.